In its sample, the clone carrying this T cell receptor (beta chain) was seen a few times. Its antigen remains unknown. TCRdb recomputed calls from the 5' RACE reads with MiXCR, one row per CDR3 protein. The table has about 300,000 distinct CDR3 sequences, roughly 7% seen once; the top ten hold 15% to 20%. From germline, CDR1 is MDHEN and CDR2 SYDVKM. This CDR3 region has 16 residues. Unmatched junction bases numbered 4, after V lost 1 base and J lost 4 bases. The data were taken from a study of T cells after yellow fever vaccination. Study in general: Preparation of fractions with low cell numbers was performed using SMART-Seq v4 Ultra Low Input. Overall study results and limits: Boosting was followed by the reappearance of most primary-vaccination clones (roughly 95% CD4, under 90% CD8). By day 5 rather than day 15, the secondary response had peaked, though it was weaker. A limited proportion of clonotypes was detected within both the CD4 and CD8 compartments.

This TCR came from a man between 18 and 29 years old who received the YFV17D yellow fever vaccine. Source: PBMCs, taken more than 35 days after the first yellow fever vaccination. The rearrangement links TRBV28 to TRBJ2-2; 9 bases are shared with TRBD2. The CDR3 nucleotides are TGTGCCAGCAGTTTATTCTCGCGGGGGGGCACCGGGGAGCTGTTTTTT. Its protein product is CASSLFSRGGTGELFF.